This T cell receptor (beta chain) was recovered during a study of OX40 agonist ivuxolimab in advanced cancers. Clones were sequenced by immunoSEQ multiplex PCR, and TCRdb holds only the in-frame ones, with some missing. This sample has 37,000 or so clones, with more than 75% found just once. Trimming at V came to 1 base and at J to 7 bases, leaving 4 bases not matched to a gene. Per the germline V gene, CDR1 is SNHLY and CDR2 is FYNNEI. This CDR3 spans 16 amino acids. The V and J genes are TRBV2 and TRBJ2-3, with 14 positions matching TRBD2. This specimen consisted of CD4+ or CD8+ T cells sorted from blood, obtained in a trial of the OX40 agonist ivuxolimab. This clonotype was obtained from an adult with an advanced solid tumor such as melanoma, head and neck, liver or kidney cancer. In DNA form, the CDR3 reads TGTGCCAGCAGTGAAGGGACTAGCGGGGGGTTAAATACGCAGTATTTT. Amino acid sequence: CASSEGTSGGLNTQYF. Full variable domain (remainder filled in from reference TRBV2 and TRBJ2-3): EPEVTQTPSHQVTQMGQEVILRCVPISNHLYFYWYRQILGQKVEFLVSFYNNEISEKSEIFDDQFSVERPDGSNFTLKIRSTKLEDSAMYFCASSEGTSGGLNTQYFGPGTRLTVL.